The 15 T cell receptor beta chains reported below all come from one sample, sequenced in a study of OX40 agonist ivuxolimab in advanced cancers. Clones were sequenced by immunoSEQ multiplex PCR, and TCRdb holds only the in-frame ones, with some missing. The table has roughly 40,000 clones, approximately 92% seen once. This material consisted of CD4+ or CD8+ T cells sorted from blood, taken in a trial of the OX40 agonist ivuxolimab. The receptors originated from an adult with an advanced solid tumor such as melanoma, head and neck, liver or kidney cancer.

This chain links TRBV19 with TRBJ2-1; D unclear. The CDR3 is made up of 11 amino acids. Per the germline V gene, CDR1 is LNHDA and CDR2 is SQIVND (reference sequence). Deletions cut 6 bases from V and 4 bases from J, with 4 bases between. CDR3 in amino acids: CASSRYNEQFF. Here the CDR3 DNA reads TGTGCCAGTAGCCGTTACAATGAGCAGTTCTTC.

The gene calls are TRBV15 and TRBJ2-5, with D unresolved. From germline, CDR1 is LNHNV and CDR2 YYDKDF (reference sequence). The CDR3 has 13 residues. Deletions cut 0 bases from V and 2 bases from J, with 4 bases between. The CDR3 DNA reads as TGTGCCACCAGCAGAGACGGTCAAGAGACCCAGTACTTC. It specifies CATSRDGQETQYF.

V usage is TRBV5-8 and J usage is TRBJ2-3; D may be TRBD2 (6 bases). Trimming cost V 0 bases and J 6 bases, with 14 bases left between them. The germline V gene has CDR1 SGHTS and CDR2 YDEGEE. The CDR3 runs 15 residues. The CDR3 bases are TGTGCCAGCAGCTTGGTTTGGGGCGGGACGGATACGCAGTATTTT. This sequence encodes CASSLVWGGTDTQYF.

This chain joins TRBV18 and TRBJ1-2, with D maybe TRBD1 (6 bases). The CDR3 totals 14 residues. Germline CDR1 KGHSH, CDR2 LQKENI. Between the trimmed V and J ends, which lost 0 bases and 3 bases, there was a span of 8 bases. The CDR3 is CASSPPPGDYGYTF. CDR3 bases: TGTGCCAGCTCACCACCGCCAGGGGACTATGGCTACACCTTC.

The chain is built from TRBV29-1 and TRBJ2-3; D unresolved. V lost 4 bases and J 1 base, leaving 6 bases between the germline ends. The germline gives CDR1 SQVTM, CDR2 ANQGSEA. The CDR3 loop spans 12 amino acids. CDR3 amino acids: CSVGVGTDTQYF. Here the CDR3 DNA reads TGCAGCGTTGGGGTAGGCACAGATACGCAGTATTTT.

The rearrangement links TRBV11-2 to TRBJ2-7; 8 nucleotides line up with TRBD1. The ends lost 8 bases at V and 1 base at J; junction bases unmatched: 13. The CDR3 has 16 residues. Germline V lookup: CDR1 SGHAT, CDR2 FQNNGV. The CDR3 DNA follows: TGTGCCAGCGCTAGGGCCGGGGACAGGCTTTCCTACGAGCAGTACTTC. Translating it yields CASARAGDRLSYEQYF.

V and J are TRBV5-5 and TRBJ1-2, with unresolved D. This CDR3 region has 15 residues. V was cut by 2 bases and J by 1 base, with 12 bases left in between. The germline V gene has CDR1 SGHKS and CDR2 YYEKEE (reference sequence). Here the CDR3 reads CASSFVPRDNYGYTF. The CDR3 region has the DNA TGTGCCAGCAGCTTTGTGCCACGCGATAACTATGGCTACACCTTC.

The chain uses TRBV7-9 and TRBJ2-1, with D maybe TRBD1 (6 bases). The CDR3 sequence is 14 residues long. Trimming took 0 bases from V and 7 from J, leaving 10 bases between them. In germline, CDR1 is SEHNR, CDR2 FQNEAQ (reference sequence). CDR3 sequence (DNA): TGTGCCAGCAGCTTAGCAGGGCAGGGGAATGAGCAGTTCTTC. It translates to CASSLAGQGNEQFF.

The gene calls are TRBV7-2 and TRBJ2-5; 7 nucleotides align to TRBD1. Germline V gene lookup returns CDR1 SGHTA and CDR2 FQGNSA. V was pared by 5 bases and J by 1 base, with 4 bases of the junction left unmatched. The CDR3 runs 14 residues. The CDR3 DNA follows: TGTGCCAGCAGCCTGAGGACAGGCCAAGAGACCCAGTACTTC. Encoded protein: CASSLRTGQETQYF. Full variable domain (remainder filled in from reference TRBV7-2 and TRBJ2-5): GAGVSQSPSNKVTEKGKDVELRCDPISGHTALYWYRQSLGQGLEFLIYFQGNSAPDKSGLPSDRFSAERTGGSVSTLTIQRTQQEDSAVYLCASSLRTGQETQYFGPGTRLLVL.

The chain recombines TRBV7-3 with TRBJ1-1; 7 nucleotides align to TRBD1. The CDR3 spans 15 residues. The junction had 7 bases not matched to a gene; V was cut back by 5 bases and J by 1 base. Germline lookup yields CDR1 SGHTA and CDR2 FQGTGA. The CDR3 sequence: CASSLKQGPNTEAFF. The CDR3 region has the DNA TGTGCCAGCAGCCTAAAACAGGGGCCGAACACTGAAGCTTTCTTT.

This sequence joins TRBV4-3 and TRBJ2-5; 10 bases align to TRBD2. V lost 0 bases and J lost 2; bases outside the gene matches: 15. Per germline, CDR1 LGHNA and CDR2 YSLEER. The CDR3 loop spans 20 amino acids. CDR3 sequence: CASSQDRGLGAGGLQETQYF. CDR3 DNA sequence: TGCGCCAGCAGCCAAGATAGGGGACTAGGAGCGGGGGGGCTACAAGAGACCCAGTACTTC.

The V call is TRBV15, the J call TRBJ1-5; 9 bases are a match to TRBD1. CDR3 length equals 17 residues. Germline CDR1 and CDR2: LNHNV and YYDKDF (reference sequence). The trim removed 9 bases at V and 1 base at J, leaving 13 bases unmatched. This CDR3 is CATSPGQGFVSNQPQHF. The CDR3, as DNA: TGTGCCACTAGTCCGGGACAGGGATTCGTGAGCAATCAGCCCCAGCATTTT.

This clone was detected once. The chain carries TRBV30 and TRBJ1-3; 12 bases are shared with TRBD1. CDR3 size: 17 residues. Germline V CDR1 and CDR2: GTSNPN, SVGIG (reference sequence). Trimming at V came to 1 base and at J to 0 bases, leaving 4 bases not matched to a gene. This chain's CDR3 is CAWSGDRGPLSGNTIYF. The CDR3 nucleotides are TGTGCCTGGAGTGGGGACAGGGGGCCACTCTCTGGAAACACCATATATTTT.

V and J are TRBV4-1 and TRBJ2-5; 11 positions agree with TRBD2. With V trimmed by 5 bases and J by 5 bases, 4 bases remained unmatched. Germline V CDR1 and CDR2: MGHRA, YSYEKL. There are 14 residues in the CDR3. The CDR3 nucleotides are TGCGCCAGCAGCGGGGGACTAGCGGACGAGACCCAGTACTTC. Amino acids: CASSGGLADETQYF.

This clone was counted once. The chain couples TRBV28 to TRBJ2-1; 10 nucleotides agree with TRBD2. The CDR3 loop spans 16 amino acids. Unmatched junction bases numbered 11, after V lost 7 bases and J lost 5 bases. Per the germline V gene, CDR1 is MDHEN and CDR2 is SYDVKM. CDR3 bases: TGTGCCAGCACCCACGCCCCTAGCGGGAGTAACAATGAGCAGTTCTTC. Translation: CASTHAPSGSNNEQFF. Using reference TRBV28 and TRBJ2-1 for the parts outside the CDR3, the full variable domain is DVKVTQSSRYLVKRTGEKVFLECVQDMDHENMFWYRQDPGLGLRLIYFSYDVKMKEKGDIPEGYSVSREKKERFSLILESASTNQTSMYLCASTHAPSGSNNEQFFGPGTRLTVL.